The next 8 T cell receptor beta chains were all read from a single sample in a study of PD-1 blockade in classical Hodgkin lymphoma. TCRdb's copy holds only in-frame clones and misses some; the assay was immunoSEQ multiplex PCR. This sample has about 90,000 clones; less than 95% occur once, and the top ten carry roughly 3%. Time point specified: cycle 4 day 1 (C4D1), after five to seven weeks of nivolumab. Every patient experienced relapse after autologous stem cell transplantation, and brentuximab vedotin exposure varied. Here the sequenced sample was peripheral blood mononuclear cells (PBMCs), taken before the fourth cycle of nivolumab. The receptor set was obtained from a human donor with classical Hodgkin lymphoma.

CDR3 protein: CASSRDRGNSPLHF. DNA of the CDR3: TGCGCCAGCAGTAGGGACAGGGGGAATTCACCCCTCCACTTT. The V and J genes are TRBV5-1 and TRBJ1-6; 11 bases agree with TRBD1. V gave up 5 bases and J gave up 7 bases; unmatched junction bases: 2. The V gene's germline CDR1 is SGHRS and CDR2 YFSETQ. The CDR3 totals 14 residues. Full variable domain (outside the CDR3, taken from reference TRBV5-1 and TRBJ1-6): KAGVTQTPRYLIKTRGQQVTLSCSPISGHRSVSWYQQTPGQGLQFLFEYFSETQRNKGNFPGRFSGRQFSNSRSEMNVSTLELGDSALYLCASSRDRGNSPLHFGNGTRLTVT.

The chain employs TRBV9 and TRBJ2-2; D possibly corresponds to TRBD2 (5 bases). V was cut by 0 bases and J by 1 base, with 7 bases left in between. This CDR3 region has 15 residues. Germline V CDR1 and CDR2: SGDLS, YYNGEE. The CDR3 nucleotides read TGTGCCAGCAGCGTAGACGGACTGAACACCGGGGAGCTGTTTTTT. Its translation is CASSVDGLNTGELFF.

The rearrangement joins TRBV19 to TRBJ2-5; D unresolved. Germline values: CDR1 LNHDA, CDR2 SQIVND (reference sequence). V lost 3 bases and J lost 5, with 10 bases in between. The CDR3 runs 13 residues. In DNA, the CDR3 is TGTGCCAGTAGTATGATGGGTGGGGAGACCCAGTACTTC. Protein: CASSMMGGETQYF.

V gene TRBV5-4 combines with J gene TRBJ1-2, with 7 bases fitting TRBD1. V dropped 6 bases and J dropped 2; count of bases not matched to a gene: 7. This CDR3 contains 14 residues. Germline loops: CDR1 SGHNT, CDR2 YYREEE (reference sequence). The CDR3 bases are TGTGCCAGCAAAGGGGGCCCAGAGAACTATGGCTACACCTTC. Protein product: CASKGGPENYGYTF.

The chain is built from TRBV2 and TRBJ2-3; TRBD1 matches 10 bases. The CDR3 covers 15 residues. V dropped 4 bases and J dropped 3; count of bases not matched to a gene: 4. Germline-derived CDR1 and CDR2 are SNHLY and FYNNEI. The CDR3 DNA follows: TGTGCCAGCAGTGTGGGACAGGGGAGAACAGATACGCAGTATTTT. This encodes CASSVGQGRTDTQYF.

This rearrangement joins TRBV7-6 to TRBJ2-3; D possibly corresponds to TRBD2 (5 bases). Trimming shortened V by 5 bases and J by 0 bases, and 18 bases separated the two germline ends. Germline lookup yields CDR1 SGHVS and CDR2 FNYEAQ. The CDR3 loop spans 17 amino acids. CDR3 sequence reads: CASSMGSAGPSTDTQYF. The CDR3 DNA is TGTGCCAGCAGCATGGGGTCGGCGGGCCCTAGCACAGATACGCAGTATTTT. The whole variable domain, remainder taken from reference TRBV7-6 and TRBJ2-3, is GAGVSQSPRYKVTKRGQDVALRCDPISGHVSLYWYRQALGQGPEFLTYFNYEAQQDKSGLPNDRFSAERPEGSISTLTIQRTEQRDSAMYRCASSMGSAGPSTDTQYFGPGTRLTVL.

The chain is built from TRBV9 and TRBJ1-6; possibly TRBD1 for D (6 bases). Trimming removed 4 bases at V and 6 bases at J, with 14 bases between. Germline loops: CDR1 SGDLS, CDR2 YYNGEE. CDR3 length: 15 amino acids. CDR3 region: CASSQRGVGNSPLHF. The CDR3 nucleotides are TGTGCCAGCAGCCAGAGGGGGGTAGGTAATTCACCCCTCCACTTT.

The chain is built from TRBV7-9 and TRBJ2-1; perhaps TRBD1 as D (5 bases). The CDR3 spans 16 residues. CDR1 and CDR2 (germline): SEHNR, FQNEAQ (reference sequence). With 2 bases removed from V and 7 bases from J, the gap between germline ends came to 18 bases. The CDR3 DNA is TGTGCCAGCAGCTTAATAAAGGGGCCGTCCGGGAATGAGCAGTTCTTC. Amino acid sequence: CASSLIKGPSGNEQFF.